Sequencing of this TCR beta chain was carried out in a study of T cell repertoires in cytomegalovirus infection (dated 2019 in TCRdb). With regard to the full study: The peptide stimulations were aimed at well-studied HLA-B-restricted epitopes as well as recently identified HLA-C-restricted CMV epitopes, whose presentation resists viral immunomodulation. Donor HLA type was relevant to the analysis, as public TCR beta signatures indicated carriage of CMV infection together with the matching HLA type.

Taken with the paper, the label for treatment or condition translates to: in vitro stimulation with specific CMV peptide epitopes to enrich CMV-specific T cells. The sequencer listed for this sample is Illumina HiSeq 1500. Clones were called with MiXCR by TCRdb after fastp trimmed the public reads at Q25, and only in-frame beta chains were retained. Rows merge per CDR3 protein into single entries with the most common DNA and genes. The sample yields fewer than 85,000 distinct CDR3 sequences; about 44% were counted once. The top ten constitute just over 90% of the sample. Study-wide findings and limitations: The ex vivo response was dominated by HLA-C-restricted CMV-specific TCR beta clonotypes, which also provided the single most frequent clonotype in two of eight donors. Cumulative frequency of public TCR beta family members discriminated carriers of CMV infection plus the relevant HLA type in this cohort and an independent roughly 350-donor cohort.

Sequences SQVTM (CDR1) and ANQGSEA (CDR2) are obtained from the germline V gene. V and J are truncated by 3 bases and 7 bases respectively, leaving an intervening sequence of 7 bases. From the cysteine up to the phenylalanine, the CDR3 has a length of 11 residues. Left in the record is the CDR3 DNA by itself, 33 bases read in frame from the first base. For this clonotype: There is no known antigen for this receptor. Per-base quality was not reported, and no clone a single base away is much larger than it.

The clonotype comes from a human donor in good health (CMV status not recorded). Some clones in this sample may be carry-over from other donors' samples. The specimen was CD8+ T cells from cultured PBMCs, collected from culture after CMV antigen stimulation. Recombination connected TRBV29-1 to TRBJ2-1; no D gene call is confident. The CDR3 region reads CSVDRMNEQFF. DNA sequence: TGCAGCGTTGACAGGATGAATGAGCAGTTCTTC.